The next 13 T cell receptor beta chains were all read from a single sample in a study of glioma-infiltrating T cells. Amplification of TCR alpha and beta CDR3 regions from RNA used iRepertoire nested multiplex PCR. TCRdb ran MiXCR on the multiplex PCR reads and lists one entry per CDR3 protein. The table has roughly 350,000 distinct CDR3 sequences, approximately 42% seen once. Input material: glioma tissue, nonneoplastic brain tissue, or PBMCs (not recorded which). Receptor source: a human donor with low-grade glioma or glioblastoma, undergoing nonglioma brain surgery, or in good health (not recorded which).

Of note for this clonotype: A much larger clone is a single base away; this may be a read error. The J gene is TRBJ2-7, the V gene TRBV25-1; D could derive from TRBD1 or TRBD2 (5 bases each). V gave up 4 bases and J gave up 3 bases, with 13 bases separating them. Per the germline V gene, CDR1 is MGHDK and CDR2 is SYGVNS. CDR3 size: 14 residues. The DNA of the CDR3 is TGTGCCAGCAGTGCGTCTTGGGGGAACTACGAGCAGTACTTC. It specifies CASSASWGNYEQYF.

The table lists this clonotype with a few counts. The chain carries TRBV18 and TRBJ2-7, with D unclear. The V end lost 2 bases, the J end lost 0 bases, and 11 bases lay between the germline ends. The CDR3 loop spans 15 amino acids. Germline V gives CDR1 KGHSH, CDR2 LQKENI. The CDR3 loop reads CASSPSGKGSYEQYF. The CDR3 DNA follows: TGTGCCAGCTCACCATCTGGGAAAGGCTCCTACGAGCAGTACTTC.

The CDR3 DNA sequence: TGTGCCAGCAGTTTTACTGAAGCTTTCTTT. Encoded protein: CASSFTEAFF. J is TRBJ1-1 and V is TRBV12-3 or TRBV12-4; no clear D. The CDR3 covers 10 residues. The V end was cut by 3 bases, the J end by 5 bases, with 1 base between.

Comment on this clonotype: Sequence at one end of the junction differs from germline and may be a read error. The chain employs TRBV6-1 and TRBJ2-1; 8 bases agree with TRBD2. This CDR3 region has 19 residues. Germline loops: CDR1 MNHNS, CDR2 SASEGT. CDR3 residues: CAITGGVARESPSFNEQFF. The DNA for the CDR3 is TGTGCCATCACGGGGGGGGTAGCGAGAGAAAGTCCGTCCTTCAATGAGCAGTTCTTC.

This clonotype showed up just a few times. CDR3 in DNA: TGCAGTGCTAGAGGGACAGGGGTCGATGGCTACACCTTC. Translated, it gives CSARGTGVDGYTF. The J gene is TRBJ1-2, the V gene TRBV20-1, with 9 bases lining up with TRBD1. Looked up from germline, CDR1 is DFQATT and CDR2 is SNEGSKA (reference sequence). With V trimmed by 1 base and J by 6 bases, 3 bases remained unmatched. The CDR3 runs 13 residues.

This clonotype was seen a few times. The chain links TRBV7-2 to TRBJ2-2; 7 positions match TRBD1. The CDR3 extends over 16 amino acids. Trimming took 6 bases from V and 1 from J; bases not matched to a gene: 8. Per germline, CDR1 SGHTA and CDR2 FQGNSA. The CDR3 DNA sequence: TGTGCCAGCAGTTCTAAGACAGGGAGGAACACCGGGGAGCTGTTTTTT. It yields the protein CASSSKTGRNTGELFF.

This clonotype was seen only a few times. This sequence joins TRBV6-2 or TRBV6-3 and TRBJ2-2, with D hard to call. The germline gives CDR1 MNHEY, CDR2 SVGEGT. Trimming shortened V by 5 bases and J by 0 bases, and 10 bases separated the two germline ends. This CDR3 is 15 amino acids long. The CDR3 sequence is CASSLTPANTGELFF. As DNA, the CDR3 is TGTGCCAGCAGTCTGACTCCCGCGAACACCGGGGAGCTGTTTTTT.

The chain employs TRBV6-1 and TRBJ1-5; D is undetermined. Germline V gene sequence: CDR1 MNHNS, CDR2 SASEGT. CDR3 length equals 16 residues. V lost 7 bases and J lost 0, with 16 bases in between. Here the CDR3 DNA reads TGTGCCAGCAAAAAAAAAAAACTCTATAGCAATCAGCCCCAGCATTTT. Encoded protein: CASKKKKLYSNQPQHF.

Details on this clonotype: A read error is possible here, since a much larger clone lies one base away. The chain is built from TRBV6-6 and TRBJ1-5; TRBD1 might be the D (5 bases). This CDR3 contains 15 residues. Looked up from germline, CDR1 is MNHNY and CDR2 is SVGAGI (reference sequence). CDR3 residues: CASSYSRGVDQPQRF. The CDR3 DNA reads TGTGCCAGCAGTTACTCGAGAGGGGTGGATCAGCCCCAGCGTTTT.

This clonotype has just a few counts. The rearrangement uses TRBV4-2 and TRBJ2-1; 7 bases align to TRBD2. Germline loops: CDR1 LGHNA, CDR2 YNFKEQ. There are 14 residues in the CDR3. The trim removed 4 bases at V and 3 bases at J, leaving 3 bases unmatched. DNA for the CDR3: TGTGCCAGCAGCCCGACTAGCTACTACAATGAGCAGTTCTTC. Residues: CASSPTSYYNEQFF.

This clonotype was detected a few times. This chain connects TRBV28 to TRBJ2-3; D is possibly TRBD1 or TRBD2 (7 bases each). Germline CDR1 and CDR2: MDHEN and SYDVKM. V lost 4 bases, J lost 1 base, and 18 bases lay in between. This CDR3 has 17 residues. Here the CDR3 reads CASSYQTGTKGTDTQYF. As DNA, the CDR3 is TGTGCCAGCAGTTACCAGACAGGGACTAAAGGCACAGATACGCAGTATTTT.

This clonotype was counted many times. This chain joins TRBV27 and TRBJ2-3; D is uncertain. V dropped 0 bases and J dropped 3 bases, with 7 bases sitting between them. From germline, CDR1 is MNHEY and CDR2 SMNVEV (reference sequence). This CDR3 region has 14 residues. The CDR3 DNA reads as TGTGCCAGCAGTTTATCCGAGTGGACAGATACGCAGTATTTT. This gives the protein CASSLSEWTDTQYF.

This clonotype was observed a few times. The V gene is TRBV12-3 or TRBV12-4, the J gene TRBJ2-5, with D maybe TRBD2 (6 bases). CDR3 length: 14 residues. Trimming removed 6 bases at V and 4 bases at J, with 15 bases between. For the CDR3, the DNA is TGTGCCAGCAGGCCACGACTAGAGTCAGAGACCCAGTACTTC. It encodes CASRPRLESETQYF.